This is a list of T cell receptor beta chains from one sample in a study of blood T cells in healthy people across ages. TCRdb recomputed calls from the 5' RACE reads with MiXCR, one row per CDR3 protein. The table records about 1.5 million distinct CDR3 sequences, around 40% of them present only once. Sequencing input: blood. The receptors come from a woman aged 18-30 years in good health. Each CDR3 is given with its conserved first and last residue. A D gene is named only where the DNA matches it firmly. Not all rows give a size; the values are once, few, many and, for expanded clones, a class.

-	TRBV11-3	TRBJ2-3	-	TGTGCCAGCAGTATGACTCTAGGAAATACGCAGTATTTT	CASSMTLGNTQYF
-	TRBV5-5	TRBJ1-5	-	TGTGCCAGCAGCTTGGCCTTAACAGGACATCAGCCCCAGCATTTT	CASSLALTGHQPQHF
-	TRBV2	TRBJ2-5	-	TGTGCCAGCAGTGAAGCTCCCCGGGGGGACAATGAGCAGTACTTC	CASSEAPRGDNEQYF
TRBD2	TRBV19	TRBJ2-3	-	TGTGCCAGTAGGCCGCAGGGTTACCGGACTAGCGGGAGTAGGAGAGATACGCAGTATTTT	CASRPQGYRTSGSRRDTQYF
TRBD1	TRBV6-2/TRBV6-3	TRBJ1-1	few	TGTGCCAGCAGATCCTCCGGGACAGGGGCCACTGAGGCTTTCTTT	CASRSSGTGATEAFF
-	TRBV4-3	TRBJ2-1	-	TGCGCCAGCAGCCAAGGCATGAGGCAGGTATATGAGCAGTTCTTC	CASSQGMRQVYEQFF
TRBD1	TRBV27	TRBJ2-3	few	TGTGCCAGCAGGGACCGTCGGACAGGGAAAGTCACAGATACGCAGTATTTT	CASRDRRTGKVTDTQYF
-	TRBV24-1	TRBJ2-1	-	TGTGCCACCAGTGATTCCGTCCAGCGGTACAATGAGCAGTTCTTC	CATSDSVQRYNEQFF
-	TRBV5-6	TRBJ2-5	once	TGCGCCAGCAGCCTAGGCAACAGTGGACCTCAAGAGACCCAGTACTTC	CASSLGNSGPQETQYF
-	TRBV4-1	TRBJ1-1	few	TGCGCCAGCAGCCAAGGGGTGGTTAAGGGGAACACTGAAGCTTTCTTT	CASSQGVVKGNTEAFF
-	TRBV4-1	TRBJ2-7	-	TGCGCCAGCAGCCAAGGCATCAGAGACTACGAGCAGTACTTC	CASSQGIRDYEQYF
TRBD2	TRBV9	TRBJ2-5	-	TGTGCCAGCAGCCAAGGGTCTAGCGGGGGTAAGGAGCAGTACTTC	CASSQGSSGGKEQYF
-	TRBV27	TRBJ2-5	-	TGTGCCAGCAGTCCCGTTAGCGCGGGACGGGTGGAGACCCAGTACTTC	CASSPVSAGRVETQYF
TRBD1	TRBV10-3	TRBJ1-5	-	TGTGCCATCAGGAACAGGGGAGAAAACCAGCCCCAGCATTTT	CAIRNRGENQPQHF
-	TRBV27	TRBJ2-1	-	TGTGCCAGCAGTTTGACAGATCGAAATGAGCAGTTCTTC	CASSLTDRNEQFF
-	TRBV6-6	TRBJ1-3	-	TGTGCCAGCAGTTACTCGAAGGGAGGGAGGGCAAACACCATATATTTT	CASSYSKGGRANTIYF
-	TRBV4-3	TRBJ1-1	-	TGCGCCAGCAGCCAACACCTAGCGGGACAGAACACTGAAGCTTTCTTT	CASSQHLAGQNTEAFF
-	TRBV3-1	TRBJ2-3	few	TGTGCCAGCAGCCAAGGGACCGGAGGGGGAGGGCGGTTTACAGATACGCAGTATTTT	CASSQGTGGGGRFTDTQYF
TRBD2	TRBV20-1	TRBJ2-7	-	TGCAGTGCCGCCGCGGCTAGCGGGTACTACAATGAGCAGTACTTC	CSAAAASGYYNEQYF
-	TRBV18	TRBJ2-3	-	TGTGCCAGCTCACCACAGGAGCCCTGGGCAGATACGCAGTATTTT	CASSPQEPWADTQYF
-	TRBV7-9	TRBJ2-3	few	TGTGCCAGCAGGGGCCGGCGGAGCACAGATACGCAGTATTTT	CASRGRRSTDTQYF
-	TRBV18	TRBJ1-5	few	TGTGCCAGCTCAAACCGAGACAGACCCCAGCATTTT	CASSNRDRPQHF
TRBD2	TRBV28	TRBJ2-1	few	TGTGCCAGCAGTTTAGAGGGGGCTAGCGGGATGCAGTTCTTC	CASSLEGASGMQFF
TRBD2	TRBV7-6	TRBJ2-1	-	TGTGCCAGCAGCGACGGACTAGCGGGGGCTGATGAGCAGTTCTTC	CASSDGLAGADEQFF
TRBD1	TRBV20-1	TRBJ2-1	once	TGCAGTGCAGCCTCCTCCGGGACAGGGCTCTACAATGAGCAGTTCTTC	CSAASSGTGLYNEQFF
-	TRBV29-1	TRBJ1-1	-	TGCAGCGTTGTTGAGACGGGGATGACTGAAGCTTTCTTT	CSVVETGMTEAFF
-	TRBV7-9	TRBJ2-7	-	TGTGCCAGCAGCCAACTTCCGGGTTCTACCTACGAGCAGTACTTC	CASSQLPGSTYEQYF
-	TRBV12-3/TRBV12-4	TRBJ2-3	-	TGTGCCAGCAGTTTCGGGGGCCTGGGCAATCAGCCCCAGTATTTT	CASSFGGLGNQPQYF
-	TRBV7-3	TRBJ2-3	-	TGTGCCAGCAGCTTCCTCCGGGCTAGCACAGATACGCAGTATTTT	CASSFLRASTDTQYF
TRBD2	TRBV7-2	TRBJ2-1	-	TGTGTCAGCGCGGGAGGGTGGAATAGGGTCTACTACAATGAGCAGTTCTTC	CVSAGGWNRVYYNEQFF
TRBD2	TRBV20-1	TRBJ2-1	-	TGCAGTGCTAGACTTAACCGGCGGGAGTCCTACAATGAGCAGTTCTTC	CSARLNRRESYNEQFF
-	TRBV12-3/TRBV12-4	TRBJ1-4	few	TGTGCCAGCAGTAAAAGGACAGCCCTCCATGAAAAACTGTTTTTT	CASSKRTALHEKLFF
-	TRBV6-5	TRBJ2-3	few	TGTGCCAGCAGTTACTCAGGGGGGAGGGCTGATAATACGCAGTATTTT	CASSYSGGRADNTQYF
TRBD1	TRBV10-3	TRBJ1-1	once	TGTGCCATCAGTGGGGGGGAAGGGACAGGGGTGAGGACTGAAGCTTTCTTT	CAISGGEGTGVRTEAFF
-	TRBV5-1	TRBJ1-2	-	TGCGCCAGCAGCTTGGGATTCAGGGATAGCCCTAACTATGGCTACACCTTC	CASSLGFRDSPNYGYTF
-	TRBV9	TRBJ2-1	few	TGTGCCAGCAGCGTAGCCTCTGCTGGGGTTGAGCAGTTCTTC	CASSVASAGVEQFF
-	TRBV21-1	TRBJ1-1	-	TGTGCCAGCAGCACCCTTGCCCCGGGGCGCCTAGGAGCTTTCTTT	CASSTLAPGRLGAFF
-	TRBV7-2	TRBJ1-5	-	TGTGCCAGCAGCTCGCAGGGGCCCCCCTTTCGTGAGCCCCAGCATTTT	CASSSQGPPFREPQHF
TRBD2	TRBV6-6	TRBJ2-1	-	TGTGCCAGCAGTTACGGGGGACTAGCGGGGGTCAATGAGCAGTTCTTC	CASSYGGLAGVNEQFF
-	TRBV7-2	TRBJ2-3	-	TGTGCCAGCAGCGCAGTCTTATCTCGGCAGTATTTT	CASSAVLSRQYF
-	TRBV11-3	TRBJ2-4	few	TGTGCCAGCAGCGTCGGAGGGGGAGGCGACATTCAGTACTTC	CASSVGGGGDIQYF